These 4 T cell receptor beta chains were sequenced from one sample in a study of T cell changes during pregnancy in multiple sclerosis (dated by TCRdb to between 2018 and 2021). Libraries were made using the immunoSEQ multiplex PCR assay. Not all clones reach the TCRdb copy of this immuneACCESS table, which keeps in-frame sequences only. Checked studies attribute under half of the gap to unresolved V genes and leave the rest unexplained. This sample gives 70,000 to 80,000 clones in total; 90% to 95% of them show up just once. The top ten clonotypes cover 0.58% of the sample. The specimen was peripheral blood, collected in the third trimester of pregnancy. The source is a female donor with multiple sclerosis, enrolled in a pregnancy study.

The J gene is TRBJ1-5, the V gene TRBV9; tentative D call: TRBD1 (6 bases). Deletions cut 0 bases from V and 4 bases from J, with 11 bases between. In germline, CDR1 is SGDLS, CDR2 YYNGEE. The CDR3 contains 15 residues. The CDR3 coding sequence is TGTGCCAGCAGCGTAGAGGCGGACAGAAATCAGCCCCAGCATTTT. Its protein is CASSVEADRNQPQHF.

The CDR3 nucleotides read TGTGCCACCAGCGGGCCCTCAGGGGCCAACGTCCTGACTTTC. Translated: CATSGPSGANVLTF. V usage is TRBV15 and J usage is TRBJ2-6, with no clear D. Trimming removed 5 bases from V and 4 bases from J, with 9 bases in between. CDR1 is LNHNV, CDR2 YYDKDF, per germline (reference sequence). The CDR3 spans 14 residues.

The count of this clone is one. Written as DNA, the CDR3 is TGTGCCAGCTCACCTCTGGAGGGAACCTACAATGAGCAGTTCTTC. Translation: CASSPLEGTYNEQFF. V usage is TRBV18 and J usage is TRBJ2-1; tentative D call: TRBD2 (6 bases). The germline V gene has CDR1 KGHSH and CDR2 LQKENI. This CDR3 is 15 amino acids long. Trimming removed 3 bases at V and 2 bases at J, with 11 bases between.

The chain uses TRBV7-8 and TRBJ2-7; possibly TRBD2 for D (5 bases). The CDR3 has 14 residues. Looked up from germline, CDR1 is SGHVS and CDR2 is FQNEAQ. The V and J ends lost 1 base and 7 bases respectively, with 14 bases between them. CDR3 nucleotide sequence: TGTGCCAGCAGCTTAGAGGGAGCGACGGGGGAGCAGTACTTC. Amino acid sequence: CASSLEGATGEQYF.